The 21 T cell receptor beta chains below all came from one sample that was sequenced in a study of shared clonotypes between healthy human individuals (dated by TCRdb to 2018 to 2021). The protocol used for the library was the immunoSEQ multiplex PCR assay. The immuneACCESS repertoire file appears here via TCRdb, limited to in-frame rearrangements. These files lack a portion of the clones; in checked studies, under half of the deficit traces to unresolved V genes, and the cause of the others is not known. Across this sample there are under 2,500,000 clones, with around 95% seen only once. The top ten hold about 0.13% of the sample. Sequenced input: naive CD4+ T cells sorted from blood. The cell subset or site tag for this specimen amounts to: CD45RA+ positively selected. Source of these receptors: a man between 18 and 29 years old in good health.

V usage is TRBV12-2 and J usage is TRBJ2-3; the D call in the table, TRBD2, was not verified against the DNA. TRBV12-2 is reported as a pseudogene. This CDR3 spans 17 amino acids. CDR3 nucleotides: TGTGCAAGTCGCTTAGCGGTGACTAGCGGGAGAGTGGATACGCAGTATTTT. This encodes CASRLAVTSGRVDTQYF.

The J gene is TRBJ2-2, the V gene TRBV11-2, with 12 bases matching TRBD2. CDR1 and CDR2 from the germline V gene are SGHAT and FQNNGV. After removal of 5 bases from V and 5 bases from J, the junction contained 12 bases not matched to a gene. The CDR3 is 18 amino acids. CDR3 sequence reads: CASSLRLAGDVGTGELFF. CDR3 nucleotide sequence: TGTGCCAGCAGCCTTCGACTAGCGGGAGATGTAGGGACCGGGGAGCTGTTTTTT.

The rearrangement uses TRBV14 and TRBJ1-2; D uncertain. The CDR3 runs to 14 residues. V lost 1 base, J lost 8 bases, and 14 bases lay in between. In germline, CDR1 is SGHDN, CDR2 FVKESK. The CDR3 region is CASSQGSGVRGYTF. CDR3 DNA sequence: TGTGCCAGCAGCCAAGGGTCAGGAGTGAGGGGCTACACCTTC.

Comment on this clone: The sample has other DNA sequences that encode this CDR3 too. The chain has TRBV10-1 and TRBJ2-2; D not certain. V lost 4 bases and J lost 5, with 8 bases in between. Germline CDR1 and CDR2: WNHNN and SYGVQD (reference sequence). The CDR3 runs to 13 residues. CDR3 region: CASSGYPTGELFF. Here the CDR3 DNA reads TGCGCCAGCAGTGGTTACCCGACCGGGGAGCTGTTTTTT.

The rearrangement joins TRBV5-8 to TRBJ2-7; D possibly matches TRBD1 or TRBD2 (5 bases each). The V end was cut by 3 bases, the J end by 5 bases, with 15 bases between. The CDR3 contains 14 residues. The germline V gene encodes CDR1 SGHTS and CDR2 YDEGEE. CDR3 coding DNA: TGTGCCAGCAGCTCATTGGGACGGGTCAACGAGCAGTACTTC. Amino acids: CASSSLGRVNEQYF.

The chain joins TRBV7-2 to TRBJ2-7, with TRBD2 as a possible D gene (5 bases). Germline CDR1 SGHTA, CDR2 FQGNSA. Trimming removed 8 bases from V and 5 bases from J, with 16 bases in between. The CDR3 spans 13 residues. The DNA of the CDR3 is TGTGCCAGCGCCGCCGTCCCCGGGAACGAGCAGTACTTC. Its translation: CASAAVPGNEQYF.

The rearrangement uses TRBV2 and TRBJ2-7, with D possibly matching TRBD1 (5 bases). The germline CDR1 and CDR2 sequences are SNHLY and FYNNEI. This CDR3 has 14 amino acids. Trimming took off 5 bases at V and 6 bases at J, with 17 bases between the two ends. The CDR3 nucleotides are TGTGCCAGCAGTCCTGGACAACCCCCTGGCGAGCAGTACTTC. Protein sequence: CASSPGQPPGEQYF.

The chain employs TRBV6-1 and TRBJ2-5, with D possibly matching TRBD1 (6 bases). This CDR3 is built from 14 residues. Germline loops: CDR1 MNHNS, CDR2 SASEGT. Trimming took 2 bases from V and 5 from J, leaving 12 bases between them. As DNA, the CDR3 is TGTGCCAGCAGTGAATTCTACAGGGCTGAGACCCAGTACTTC. It yields the protein CASSEFYRAETQYF.

V gene TRBV28 combines with J gene TRBJ2-6; D gene ambiguous. Between the trimmed V and J ends, which lost 5 bases and 1 base, there was a span of 6 bases. In germline, CDR1 is MDHEN, CDR2 SYDVKM. This CDR3 is built from 14 residues. CDR3 nucleotide sequence: TGTGCCAGCAGTCGAGGTTCTGGGGCCAACGTCCTGACTTTC. The encoded protein is CASSRGSGANVLTF.

The CDR3 is CASSRTSGASYNEQFF. In DNA form, the CDR3 reads TGTGCCAGCTCAAGGACTAGCGGGGCGTCCTACAATGAGCAGTTCTTC. This chain connects TRBV19 to TRBJ2-1; 12 positions agree with TRBD2. The CDR3 spans 16 residues. CDR1 LNHDA and CDR2 SQIVND come from the germline V gene (reference sequence). The V and J ends lost 9 bases and 1 base, in that order; junction bases with no gene match: 7.

The V gene is TRBV28, the J gene TRBJ2-7; 8 nucleotides line up with TRBD1. V lost 3 bases, J lost 5 bases, and 6 bases stayed unmatched. This CDR3 region has 14 residues. The germline V gene encodes CDR1 MDHEN and CDR2 SYDVKM. CDR3 residues: CASSFLTGVDEQYF. The CDR3 nucleotides are TGTGCCAGCAGTTTCCTGACAGGGGTGGACGAGCAGTACTTC.

On this clone itself: The same CDR3 arises from other DNA sequences in this sample as well. This chain joins TRBV27 and TRBJ2-1; tentative D call: TRBD2 (5 bases). The germline CDR1 and CDR2 sequences are MNHEY and SMNVEV (reference sequence). Trimming took off 3 bases at V and 7 bases at J, with 7 bases between the two ends. The CDR3 loop spans 12 amino acids. The CDR3 sequence is CASSFRGNEQFF. The CDR3, as DNA: TGTGCCAGCAGTTTTCGGGGTAATGAGCAGTTCTTC.

V gene TRBV7-7 combines with J gene TRBJ2-6; a possible D gene is TRBD1 (5 bases). Per germline, CDR1 SSHAT and CDR2 FNYEAQ (reference sequence). The CDR3 is 15 amino acids. In DNA, the CDR3 is TGTGCTTATCCCTTGACAGACTCTGGGGCCAACGTCCTGACTTTC. This codes for CAYPLTDSGANVLTF.

This clone came up once. V gene TRBV5-4 combines with J gene TRBJ2-1, with no clear D. Germline V gene sequence: CDR1 SGHNT, CDR2 YYREEE (reference sequence). The CDR3 contains 14 residues. The V end was cut by 0 bases, the J end by 4 bases, with 8 bases between. CDR3 DNA sequence: TGTGCCAGCAGCTTGGAACATCCATACAATGAGCAGTTCTTC. This gives the protein CASSLEHPYNEQFF.

The chain links TRBV5-6 to TRBJ1-4, with 7 nucleotides matching TRBD1. This CDR3 is built from 17 residues. Germline V gene lookup returns CDR1 SGHDT and CDR2 YYEEEE. Losses at the gene ends were 3 bases for V and 0 bases for J; bases not matched to a gene: 8. CDR3 loop: CASSSKRDSATNEKLFF. The CDR3 DNA reads as TGTGCCAGCAGCTCTAAACGGGACAGTGCAACTAATGAAAAACTGTTTTTT.

This chain links TRBV7-2 with TRBJ2-1; the match to TRBD1 covers 8 bases. Germline assignment: CDR1 SGHTA and CDR2 FQGNSA. Trimming took 6 bases from V and 6 from J; bases not matched to a gene: 13. The CDR3 totals 16 residues. The CDR3 loop reads CASRPRTGTGFNEQFF. DNA for the CDR3: TGTGCCAGCAGACCCCGGACAGGGACGGGGTTCAATGAGCAGTTCTTC.

The rearrangement joins TRBV23-1 to TRBJ1-4; 11 nucleotides line up with TRBD1. TRBV23-1 is filed as an ORF, its function uncertain. The CDR3 runs 17 residues. Germline trimming cut 3 bases from V and 4 bases from J; bases unmatched to any gene: 7. CDR3 sequence (DNA): TGCGCCAGCAGTCACTTGGACAGGGGGCAAGGTAATGAAAAACTGTTTTTT. This translates into CASSHLDRGQGNEKLFF.

This clone was seen just once. The rearrangement joins TRBV5-1 to TRBJ2-2; 9 nucleotides align to TRBD1. Germline lookup yields CDR1 SGHRS and CDR2 YFSETQ. CDR3 length: 16 residues. With 4 bases clipped from V and 4 bases from J, the junction kept 8 bases outside the gene matches. As DNA, the CDR3 is TGCGCCAGCAGCCTACGGACAGGGGCGAGCACCGGGGAGCTGTTTTTT. Amino acids: CASSLRTGASTGELFF.

The chain is built from TRBV28 and TRBJ1-1; no reliable D call. Germline CDR1 and CDR2: MDHEN and SYDVKM. V lost 10 bases, J lost 4 bases, and 19 bases lay in between. The CDR3 has 14 residues. CDR3 residues: CATIAFDRATEAFF. CDR3 DNA sequence: TGTGCCACCATAGCCTTTGACCGAGCCACTGAAGCTTTCTTT.

This rearrangement joins TRBV5-1 to TRBJ1-2; D may be TRBD1 (6 bases). Germline-derived CDR1 and CDR2 are SGHRS and YFSETQ. Trimming took 0 bases from V and 6 from J, leaving 9 bases between them. CDR3 length: 13 amino acids. This chain's CDR3 is CASSLGTVNGYTF. DNA for the CDR3: TGCGCCAGCAGCTTGGGGACAGTCAATGGCTACACCTTC.

This sequence joins TRBV6-5 and TRBJ2-7; D ambiguous. The CDR3 has 14 residues. Germline CDR1 is MNHEY and CDR2 is SVGAGI. Trimming removed 6 bases from V and 2 bases from J, with 14 bases in between. The CDR3 loop reads CASRSIGAAYEQYF. DNA for the CDR3: TGTGCCAGCAGGAGCATTGGCGCAGCCTACGAGCAGTACTTC.